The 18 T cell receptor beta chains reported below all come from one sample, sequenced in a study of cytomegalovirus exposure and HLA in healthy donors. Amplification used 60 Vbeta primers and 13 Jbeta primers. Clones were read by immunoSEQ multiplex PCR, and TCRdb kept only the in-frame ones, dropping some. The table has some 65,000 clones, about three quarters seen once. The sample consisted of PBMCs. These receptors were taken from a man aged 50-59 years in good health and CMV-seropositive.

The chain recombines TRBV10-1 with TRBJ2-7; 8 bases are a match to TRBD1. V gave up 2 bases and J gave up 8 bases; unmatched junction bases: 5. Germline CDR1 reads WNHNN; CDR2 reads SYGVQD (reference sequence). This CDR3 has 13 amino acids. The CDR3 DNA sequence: TGCGCCAGCAGTGAGGGGACAGGAGCCCAGCAGTACTTC. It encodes CASSEGTGAQQYF.

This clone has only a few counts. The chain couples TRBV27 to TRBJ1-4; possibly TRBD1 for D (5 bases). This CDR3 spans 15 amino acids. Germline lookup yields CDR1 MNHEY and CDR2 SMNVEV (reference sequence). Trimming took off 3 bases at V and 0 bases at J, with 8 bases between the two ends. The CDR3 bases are TGTGCCAGCAGTTTCGGGGGGGCAACTAATGAAAAACTGTTTTTT. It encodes CASSFGGATNEKLFF.

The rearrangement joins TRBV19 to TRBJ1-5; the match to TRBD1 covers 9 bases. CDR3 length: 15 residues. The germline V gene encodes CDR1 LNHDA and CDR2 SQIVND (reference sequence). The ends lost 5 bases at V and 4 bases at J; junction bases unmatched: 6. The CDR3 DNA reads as TGTGCCAGTAGTTTGCTGGGACAGGGAAATCAGCCCCAGCATTTT. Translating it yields CASSLLGQGNQPQHF.

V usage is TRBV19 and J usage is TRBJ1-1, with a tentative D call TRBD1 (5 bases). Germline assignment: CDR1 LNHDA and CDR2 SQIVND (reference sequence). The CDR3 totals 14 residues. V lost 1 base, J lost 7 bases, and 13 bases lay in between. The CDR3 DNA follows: TGTGCCAGTAGTATAGGGGGCAGCAACTATGAAGCTTTCTTT. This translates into CASSIGGSNYEAFF. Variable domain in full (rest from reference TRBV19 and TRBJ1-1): DGGITQSPKYLFRKEGQNVTLSCEQNLNHDAMYWYRQDPGQGLRLIYYSQIVNDFQKGDIAEGYSVSREKKESFPLTVTSAQKNPTAFYLCASSIGGSNYEAFFGQGTRLTVV.

CDR3 amino acids: CASSFSPRGNNQPQHF. In nucleotides, the CDR3 is TGTGCCAGCAGCTTTAGTCCCAGGGGAAACAATCAGCCCCAGCATTTT. The rearrangement links TRBV7-2 to TRBJ1-5, with D possibly being TRBD1 (6 bases). Trimming removed 3 bases from V and 3 bases from J, with 15 bases in between. The V gene's germline CDR1 is SGHTA and CDR2 FQGNSA. The length of the CDR3 is 16 residues.

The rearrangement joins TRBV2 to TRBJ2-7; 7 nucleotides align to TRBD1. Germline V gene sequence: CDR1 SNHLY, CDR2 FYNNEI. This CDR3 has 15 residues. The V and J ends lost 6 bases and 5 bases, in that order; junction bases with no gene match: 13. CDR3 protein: CASRESTGSYHEQYF. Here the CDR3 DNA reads TGTGCCAGCAGAGAGTCGACAGGGAGTTACCACGAGCAGTACTTC.

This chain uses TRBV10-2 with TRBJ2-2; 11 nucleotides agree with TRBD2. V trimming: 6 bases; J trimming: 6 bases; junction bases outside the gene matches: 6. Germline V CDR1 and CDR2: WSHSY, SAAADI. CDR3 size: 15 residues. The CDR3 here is CASRVAGGPAGELFF. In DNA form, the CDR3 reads TGCGCCAGCAGAGTAGCGGGAGGGCCGGCCGGGGAGCTGTTTTTT.

CDR3 in amino acids: CASSLILAGAISYEQYF. Written as DNA, the CDR3 is TGTGCCAGCAGCTTAATCCTAGCGGGGGCCATCTCCTACGAGCAGTACTTC. This chain connects TRBV7-2 to TRBJ2-7, with 10 bases fitting TRBD2. V lost 2 bases and J lost 0; bases outside the gene matches: 7. This CDR3 has 17 amino acids. The germline gives CDR1 SGHTA, CDR2 FQGNSA.

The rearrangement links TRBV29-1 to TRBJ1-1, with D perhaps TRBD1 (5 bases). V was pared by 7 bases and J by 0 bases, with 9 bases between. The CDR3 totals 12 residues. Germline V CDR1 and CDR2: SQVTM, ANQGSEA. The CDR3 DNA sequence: TGCAGCGCCTCGACAGTGAACACTGAAGCTTTCTTT. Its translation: CSASTVNTEAFF.

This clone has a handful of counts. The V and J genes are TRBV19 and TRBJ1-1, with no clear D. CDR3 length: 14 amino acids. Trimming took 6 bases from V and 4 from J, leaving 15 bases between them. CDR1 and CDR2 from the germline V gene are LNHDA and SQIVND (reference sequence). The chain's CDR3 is CASRRAGGSTEAFF. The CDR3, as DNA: TGTGCCAGTAGAAGGGCAGGAGGGAGCACTGAAGCTTTCTTT.

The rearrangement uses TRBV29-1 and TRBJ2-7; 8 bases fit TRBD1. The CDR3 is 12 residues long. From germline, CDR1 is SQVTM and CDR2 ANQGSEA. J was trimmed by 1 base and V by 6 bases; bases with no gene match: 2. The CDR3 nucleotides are TGCAGCGTGACAGGGGTATCCTACGAGCAGTACTTC. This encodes CSVTGVSYEQYF.

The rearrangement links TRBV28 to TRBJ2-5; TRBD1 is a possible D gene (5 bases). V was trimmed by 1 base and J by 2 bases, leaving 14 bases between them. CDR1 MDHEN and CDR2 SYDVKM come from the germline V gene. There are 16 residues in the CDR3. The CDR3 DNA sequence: TGTGCCAGCAGTTTATATCGTACAGGCAGACAAGAGACCCAGTACTTC. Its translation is CASSLYRTGRQETQYF.

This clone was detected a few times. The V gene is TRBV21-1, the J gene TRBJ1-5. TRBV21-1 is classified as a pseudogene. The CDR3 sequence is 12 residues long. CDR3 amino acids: CASVTGYQPQHF. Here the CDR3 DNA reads TGTGCCAGTGTGACTGGCTATCAGCCCCAGCATTTT.

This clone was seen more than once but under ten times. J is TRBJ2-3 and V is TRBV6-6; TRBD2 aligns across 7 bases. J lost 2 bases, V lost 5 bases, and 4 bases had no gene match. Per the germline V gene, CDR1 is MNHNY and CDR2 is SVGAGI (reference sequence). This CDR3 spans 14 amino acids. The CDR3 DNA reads TGTGCCAGCAGTCGAGCGGGATACACAGATACGCAGTATTTT. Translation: CASSRAGYTDTQYF.

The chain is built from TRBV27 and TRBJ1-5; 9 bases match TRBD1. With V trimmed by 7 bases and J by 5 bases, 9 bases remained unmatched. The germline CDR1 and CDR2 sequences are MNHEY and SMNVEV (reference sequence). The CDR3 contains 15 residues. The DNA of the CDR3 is TGTGCCAGCACTCGCCGGGGACAGGGTCATCAGCCCCAGCATTTT. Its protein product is CASTRRGQGHQPQHF.

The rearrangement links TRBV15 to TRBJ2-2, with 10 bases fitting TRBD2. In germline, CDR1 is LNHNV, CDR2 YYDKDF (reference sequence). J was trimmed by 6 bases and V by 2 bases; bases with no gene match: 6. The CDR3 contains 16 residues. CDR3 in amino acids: CATSRQAGGGPGELFF. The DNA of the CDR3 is TGTGCCACCAGCAGACAAGCGGGAGGGGGGCCCGGGGAGCTGTTTTTT.

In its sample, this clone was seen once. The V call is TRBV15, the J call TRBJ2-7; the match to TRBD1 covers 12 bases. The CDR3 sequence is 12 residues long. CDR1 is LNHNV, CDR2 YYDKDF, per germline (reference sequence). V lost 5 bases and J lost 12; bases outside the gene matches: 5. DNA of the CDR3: TGTGCCACCAGCTCGGGACAGGGGGCCGCGTACTTC. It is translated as CATSSGQGAAYF.

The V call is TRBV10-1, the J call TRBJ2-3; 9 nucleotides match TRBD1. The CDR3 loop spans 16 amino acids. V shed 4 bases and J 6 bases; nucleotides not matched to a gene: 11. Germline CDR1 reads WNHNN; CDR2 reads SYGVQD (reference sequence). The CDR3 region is CASSARSQGARDTQYF. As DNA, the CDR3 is TGCGCCAGCAGTGCGCGATCACAGGGGGCGAGGGATACGCAGTATTTT.